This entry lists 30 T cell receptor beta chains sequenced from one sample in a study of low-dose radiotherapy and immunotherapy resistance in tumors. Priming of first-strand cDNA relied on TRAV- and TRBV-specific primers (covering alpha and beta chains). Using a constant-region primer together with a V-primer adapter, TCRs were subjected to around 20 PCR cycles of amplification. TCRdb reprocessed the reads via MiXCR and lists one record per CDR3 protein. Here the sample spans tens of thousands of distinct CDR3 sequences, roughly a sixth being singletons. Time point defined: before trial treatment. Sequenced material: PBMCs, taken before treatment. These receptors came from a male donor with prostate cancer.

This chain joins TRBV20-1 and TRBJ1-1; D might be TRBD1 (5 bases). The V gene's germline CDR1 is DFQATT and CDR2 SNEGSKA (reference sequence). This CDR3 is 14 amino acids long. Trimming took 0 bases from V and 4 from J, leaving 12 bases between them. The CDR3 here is CSARDRVKFTEAFF. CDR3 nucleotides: TGCAGTGCTAGAGACAGGGTAAAGTTCACTGAAGCTTTCTTT.

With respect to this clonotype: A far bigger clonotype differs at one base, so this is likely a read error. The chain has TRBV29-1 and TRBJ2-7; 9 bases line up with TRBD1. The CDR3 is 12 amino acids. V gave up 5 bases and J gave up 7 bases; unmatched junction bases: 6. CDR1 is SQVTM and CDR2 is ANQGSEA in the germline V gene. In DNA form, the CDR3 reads TGCAGCGTTACCTACAGGGGGCAAGAGCAGTACTTC. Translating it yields CSVTYRGQEQYF.

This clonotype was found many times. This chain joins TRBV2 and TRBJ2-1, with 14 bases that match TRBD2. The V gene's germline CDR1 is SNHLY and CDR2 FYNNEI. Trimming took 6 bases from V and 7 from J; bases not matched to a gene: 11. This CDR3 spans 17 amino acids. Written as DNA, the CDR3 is TGTGCCAGCAGGCCGGTCCGACTAGCGGGGGGGCATAATGAGCAGTTCTTC. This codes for CASRPVRLAGGHNEQFF.

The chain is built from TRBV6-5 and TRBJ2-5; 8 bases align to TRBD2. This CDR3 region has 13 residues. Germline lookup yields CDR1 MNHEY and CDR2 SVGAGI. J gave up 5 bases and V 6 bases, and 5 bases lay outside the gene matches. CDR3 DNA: TGTGCCAGCAGAAGCACGGGAGGGGAGACCCAGTACTTC. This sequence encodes CASRSTGGETQYF.

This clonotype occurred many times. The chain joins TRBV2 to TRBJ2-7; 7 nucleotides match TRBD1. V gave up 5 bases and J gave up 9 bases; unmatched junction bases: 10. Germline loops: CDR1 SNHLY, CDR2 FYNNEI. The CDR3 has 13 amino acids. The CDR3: CASSQETGQTQYF. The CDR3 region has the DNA TGTGCCAGCAGTCAAGAAACGGGACAGACGCAGTACTTC.

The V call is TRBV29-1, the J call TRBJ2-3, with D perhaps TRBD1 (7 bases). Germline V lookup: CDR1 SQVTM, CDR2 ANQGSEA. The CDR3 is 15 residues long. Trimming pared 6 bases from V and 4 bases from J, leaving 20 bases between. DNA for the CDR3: TGCAGCGTCTCCACGCAGGGGGGATTTTCAGATACGCAGTATTTT. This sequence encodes CSVSTQGGFSDTQYF.

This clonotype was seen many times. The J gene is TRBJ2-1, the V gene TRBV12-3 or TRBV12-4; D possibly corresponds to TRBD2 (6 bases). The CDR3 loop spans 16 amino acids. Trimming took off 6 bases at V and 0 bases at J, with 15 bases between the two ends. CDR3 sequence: CASRSGLRSSYNEQFF. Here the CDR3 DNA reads TGTGCCAGCAGATCGGGACTCCGAAGCTCCTACAATGAGCAGTTCTTC.

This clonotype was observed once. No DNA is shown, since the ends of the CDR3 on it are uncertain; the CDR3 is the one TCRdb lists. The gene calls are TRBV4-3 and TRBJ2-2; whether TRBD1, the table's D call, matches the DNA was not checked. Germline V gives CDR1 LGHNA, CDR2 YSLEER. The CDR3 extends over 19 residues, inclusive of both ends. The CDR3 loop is CASSRRQGGGGRDTGSCFF.

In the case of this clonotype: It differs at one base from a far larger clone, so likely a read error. The CDR3 reads CASSQDRGLQYGQYF. The CDR3 coding sequence is TGCGCCAGCAGCCAGGACAGGGGGCTCCAATACGGGCAGTACTTC. J is TRBJ2-7 and V is TRBV4-3, with 11 bases matching TRBD1. This CDR3 spans 15 amino acids. Germline loops: CDR1 LGHNA, CDR2 YSLEER.

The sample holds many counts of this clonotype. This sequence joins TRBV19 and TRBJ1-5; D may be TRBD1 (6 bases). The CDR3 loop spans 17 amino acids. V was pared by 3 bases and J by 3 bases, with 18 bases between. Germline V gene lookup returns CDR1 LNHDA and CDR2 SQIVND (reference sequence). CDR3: CASSIRHRDPSNQPQHF. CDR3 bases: TGTGCCAGTAGTATCCGTCACAGGGACCCTTCCAATCAGCCCCAGCATTTT.

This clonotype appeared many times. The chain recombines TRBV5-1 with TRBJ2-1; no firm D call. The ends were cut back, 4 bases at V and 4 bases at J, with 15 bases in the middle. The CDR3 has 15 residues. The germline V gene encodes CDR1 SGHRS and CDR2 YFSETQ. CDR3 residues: CASSPVDGSYNEQFF. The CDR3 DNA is TGCGCCAGCAGCCCAGTGGACGGATCTTACAATGAGCAGTTCTTC.

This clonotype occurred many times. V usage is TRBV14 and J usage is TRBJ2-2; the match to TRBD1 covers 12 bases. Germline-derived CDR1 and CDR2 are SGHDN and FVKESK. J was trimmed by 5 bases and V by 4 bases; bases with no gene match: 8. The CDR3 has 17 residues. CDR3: CASSRRRDRGPTGELFF. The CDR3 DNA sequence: TGTGCCAGCAGCCGACGCCGGGACAGGGGGCCTACCGGGGAGCTGTTTTTT.

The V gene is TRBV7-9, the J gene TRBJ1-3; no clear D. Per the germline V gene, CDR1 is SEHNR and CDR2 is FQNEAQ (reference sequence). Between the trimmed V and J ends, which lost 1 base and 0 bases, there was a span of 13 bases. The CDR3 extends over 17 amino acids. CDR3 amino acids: CASSLDGNIYSGNTIYF. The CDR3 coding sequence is TGTGCCAGCAGCTTAGACGGGAACATTTACTCTGGAAACACCATATATTTT.

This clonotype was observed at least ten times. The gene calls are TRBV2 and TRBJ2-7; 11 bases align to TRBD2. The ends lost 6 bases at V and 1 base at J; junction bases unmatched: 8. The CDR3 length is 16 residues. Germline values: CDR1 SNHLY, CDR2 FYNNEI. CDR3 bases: TGTGCCAGCAGCCACCCGATAGCGGGGGGGTCCTACGAGCAGTACTTC. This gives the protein CASSHPIAGGSYEQYF.

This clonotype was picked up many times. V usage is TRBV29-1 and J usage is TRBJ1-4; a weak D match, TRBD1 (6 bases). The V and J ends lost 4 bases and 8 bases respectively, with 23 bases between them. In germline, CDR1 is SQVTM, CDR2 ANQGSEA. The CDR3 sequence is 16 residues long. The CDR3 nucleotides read TGCAGCGTTGCAGGGGTAGCGGGGGCGCAAGGAGAAAAACTGTTTTTT. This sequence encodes CSVAGVAGAQGEKLFF.

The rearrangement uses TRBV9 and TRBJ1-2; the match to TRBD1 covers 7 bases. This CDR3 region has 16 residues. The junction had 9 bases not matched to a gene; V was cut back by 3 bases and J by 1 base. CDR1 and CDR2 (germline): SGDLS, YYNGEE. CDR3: CASSGTGAILNYGYTF. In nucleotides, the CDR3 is TGTGCCAGCAGCGGGACAGGCGCTATCCTTAACTATGGCTACACCTTC.

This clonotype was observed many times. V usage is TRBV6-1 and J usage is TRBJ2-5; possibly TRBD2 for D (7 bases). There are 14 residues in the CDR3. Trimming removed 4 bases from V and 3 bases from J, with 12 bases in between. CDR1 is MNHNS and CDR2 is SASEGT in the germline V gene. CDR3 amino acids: CASSGRGAKETQYF. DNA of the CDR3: TGTGCCAGCAGTGGACGGGGGGCTAAAGAGACCCAGTACTTC.

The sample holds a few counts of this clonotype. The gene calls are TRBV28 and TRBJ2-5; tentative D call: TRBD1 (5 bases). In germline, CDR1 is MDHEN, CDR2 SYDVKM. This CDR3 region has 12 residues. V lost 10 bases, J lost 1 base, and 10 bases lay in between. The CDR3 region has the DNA TGTGCCACACGACAGAGCCAAGAGACCCAGTACTTC. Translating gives CATRQSQETQYF.

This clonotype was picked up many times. CDR3 residues: CASSQERARADTQYF. Written as DNA, the CDR3 is TGTGCCAGCAGCCAAGAACGAGCTCGGGCAGATACGCAGTATTTT. The J gene is TRBJ2-3, the V gene TRBV3-1; D not certain. This CDR3 region has 15 residues. The germline CDR1 and CDR2 sequences are LGHDT and YNNKEL (reference sequence). V was trimmed by 0 bases and J by 4 bases, leaving 11 bases between them.

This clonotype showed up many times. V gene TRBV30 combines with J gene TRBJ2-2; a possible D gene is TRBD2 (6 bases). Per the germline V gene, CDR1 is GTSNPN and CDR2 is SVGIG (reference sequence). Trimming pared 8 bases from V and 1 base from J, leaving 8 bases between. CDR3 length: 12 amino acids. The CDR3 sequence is CARLENTGELFF. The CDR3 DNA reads TGTGCCAGACTAGAGAACACCGGGGAGCTGTTTTTT.

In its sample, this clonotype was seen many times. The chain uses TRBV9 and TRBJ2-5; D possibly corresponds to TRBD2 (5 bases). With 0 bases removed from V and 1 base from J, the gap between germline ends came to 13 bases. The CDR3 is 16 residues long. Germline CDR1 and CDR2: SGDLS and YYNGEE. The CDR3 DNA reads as TGTGCCAGCAGCGTAGGCCTCATGGGGAGCCAAGAGACCCAGTACTTC. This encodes CASSVGLMGSQETQYF.

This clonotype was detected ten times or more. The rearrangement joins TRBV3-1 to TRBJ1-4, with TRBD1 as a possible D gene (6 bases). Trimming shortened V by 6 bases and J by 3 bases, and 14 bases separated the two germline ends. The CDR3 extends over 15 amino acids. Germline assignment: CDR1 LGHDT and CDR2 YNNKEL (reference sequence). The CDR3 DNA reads TGTGCCAGCAGAGAACTGGACAGACCTAATGAAAAACTGTTTTTT. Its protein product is CASRELDRPNEKLFF.

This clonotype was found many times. CDR3 sequence (DNA): TGTGCCTGGAGTGGCCCCAGGGGGAGCTCTGGGGCCAACGTCCTGACTTTC. This codes for CAWSGPRGSSGANVLTF. The rearrangement links TRBV30 to TRBJ2-6, with 7 bases that match TRBD1. In germline, CDR1 is GTSNPN, CDR2 SVGIG (reference sequence). V was clipped by 1 base and J by 0 bases; unmatched bases: 6. This CDR3 spans 17 amino acids.

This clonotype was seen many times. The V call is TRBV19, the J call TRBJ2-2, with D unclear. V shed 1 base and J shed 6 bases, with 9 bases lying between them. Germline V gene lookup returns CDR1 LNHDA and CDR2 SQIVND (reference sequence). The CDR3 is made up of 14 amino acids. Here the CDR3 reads CASSIGTAAGELFF. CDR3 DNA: TGTGCCAGTAGTATAGGAACGGCGGCCGGGGAGCTGTTTTTT.

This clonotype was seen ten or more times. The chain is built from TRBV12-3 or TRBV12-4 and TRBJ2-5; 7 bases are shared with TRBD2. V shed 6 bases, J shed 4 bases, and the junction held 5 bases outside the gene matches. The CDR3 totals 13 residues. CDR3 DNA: TGTGCCAGCAGCGGGGGGTCAGGAGAGACCCAGTACTTC. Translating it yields CASSGGSGETQYF.

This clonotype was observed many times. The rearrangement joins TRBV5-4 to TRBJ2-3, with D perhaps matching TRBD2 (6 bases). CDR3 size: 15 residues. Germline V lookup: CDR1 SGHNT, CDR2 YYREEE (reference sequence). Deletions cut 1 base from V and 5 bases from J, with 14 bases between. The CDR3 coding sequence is TGTGCCAGCAGCTTGTGGTCGCGGCGGGGAGATACGCAGTATTTT. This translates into CASSLWSRRGDTQYF. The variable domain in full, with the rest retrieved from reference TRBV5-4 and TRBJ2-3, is ETGVTQSPTHLIKTRGQQVTLRCSSQSGHNTVSWYQQALGQGPQFIFQYYREEENGRGNFPPRFSGLQFPNYSSELNVNALELDDSALYLCASSLWSRRGDTQYFGPGTRLTVL.

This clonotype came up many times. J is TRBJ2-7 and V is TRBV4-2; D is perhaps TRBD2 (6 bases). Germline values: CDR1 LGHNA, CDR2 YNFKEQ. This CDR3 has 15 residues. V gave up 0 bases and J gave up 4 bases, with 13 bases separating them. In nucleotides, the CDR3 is TGTGCCAGCAGCCAAGAGGGGACTTCAGGGTACGAGCAGTACTTC. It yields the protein CASSQEGTSGYEQYF.

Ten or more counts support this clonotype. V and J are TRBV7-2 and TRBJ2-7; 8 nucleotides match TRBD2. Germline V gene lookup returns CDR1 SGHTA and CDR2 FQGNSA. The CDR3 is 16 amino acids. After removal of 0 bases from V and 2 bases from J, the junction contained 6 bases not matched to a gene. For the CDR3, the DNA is TGTGCCAGCAGCTTAGCGACCAGCGGGGGAACCTACGAGCAGTACTTC. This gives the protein CASSLATSGGTYEQYF.

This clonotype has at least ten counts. This chain's CDR3 is CASSREQGDLRETQYF. CDR3 nucleotide sequence: TGTGCCAGCAGCAGAGAACAGGGAGATTTAAGAGAGACCCAGTACTTC. The rearrangement joins TRBV5-4 to TRBJ2-5, with D perhaps matching TRBD1 (6 bases). Trimming cost V 4 bases and J 4 bases, with 20 bases left between them. The length of the CDR3 is 16 residues. Germline V gene data show CDR1 as SGHNT and CDR2 as YYREEE (reference sequence).

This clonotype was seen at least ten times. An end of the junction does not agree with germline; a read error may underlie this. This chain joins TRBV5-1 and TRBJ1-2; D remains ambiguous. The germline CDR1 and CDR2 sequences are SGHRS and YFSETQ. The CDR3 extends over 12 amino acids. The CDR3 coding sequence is TGTGCCAGCAGCCTCGATAGGGATGGCTACACCTTC. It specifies CASSLDRDGYTF.